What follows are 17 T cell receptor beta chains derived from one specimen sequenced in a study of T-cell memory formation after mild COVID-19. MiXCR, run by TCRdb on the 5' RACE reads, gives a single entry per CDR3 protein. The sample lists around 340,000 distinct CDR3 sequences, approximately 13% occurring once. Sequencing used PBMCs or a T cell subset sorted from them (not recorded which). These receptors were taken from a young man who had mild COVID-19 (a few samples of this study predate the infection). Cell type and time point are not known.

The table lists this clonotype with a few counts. The CDR3 protein is CATHQRGPHYEQYF. DNA of the CDR3: TGTGCCACCCACCAAAGGGGCCCGCATTACGAGCAGTACTTC. The chain has TRBV7-2 and TRBJ2-7, with a weak D call TRBD1 (5 bases). The CDR3 is 14 residues long. Germline values: CDR1 SGHTA, CDR2 FQGNSA. V lost 10 bases, J lost 4 bases, and 20 bases lay in between. The entire variable domain, with the rest obtained from reference TRBV7-2 and TRBJ2-7, is as follows: GAGVSQSPSNKVTEKGKDVELRCDPISGHTALYWYRQSLGQGLEFLIYFQGNSAPDKSGLPSDRFSAERTGGSVSTLTIQRTQQEDSAVYLCATHQRGPHYEQYFGPGTRLTVT.

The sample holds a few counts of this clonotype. CDR3 region: CASSLEVQGEAFF. The CDR3 region has the DNA TGCGCCAGCAGCTTGGAAGTACAGGGAGAAGCTTTCTTT. The chain has TRBV5-1 and TRBJ1-1; maybe TRBD1 (6 bases). This CDR3 has 13 residues. CDR1 and CDR2 from the germline V gene are SGHRS and YFSETQ. Trimming cost V 0 bases and J 8 bases, with 11 bases left between them.

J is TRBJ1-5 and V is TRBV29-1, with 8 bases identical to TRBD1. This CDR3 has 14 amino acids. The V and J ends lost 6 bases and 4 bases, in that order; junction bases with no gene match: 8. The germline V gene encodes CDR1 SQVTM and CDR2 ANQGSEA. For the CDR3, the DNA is TGCAGCGTAACAATGGGACAGGCTAATCAGCCCCAGCATTTT. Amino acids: CSVTMGQANQPQHF.

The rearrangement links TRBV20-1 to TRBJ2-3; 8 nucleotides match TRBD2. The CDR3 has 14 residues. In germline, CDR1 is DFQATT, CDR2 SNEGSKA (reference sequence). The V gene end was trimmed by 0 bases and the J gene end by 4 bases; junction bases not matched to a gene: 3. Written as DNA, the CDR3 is TGCAGTGCTAGAGATCCCGGGGGGGCAGATACGCAGTATTTT. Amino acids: CSARDPGGADTQYF.

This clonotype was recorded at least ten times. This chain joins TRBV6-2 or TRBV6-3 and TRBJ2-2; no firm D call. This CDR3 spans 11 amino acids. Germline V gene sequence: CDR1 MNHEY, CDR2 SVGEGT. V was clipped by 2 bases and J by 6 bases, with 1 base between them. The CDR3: CASSYAGELFF. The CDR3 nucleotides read TGTGCCAGCAGTTACGCCGGGGAGCTGTTTTTT.

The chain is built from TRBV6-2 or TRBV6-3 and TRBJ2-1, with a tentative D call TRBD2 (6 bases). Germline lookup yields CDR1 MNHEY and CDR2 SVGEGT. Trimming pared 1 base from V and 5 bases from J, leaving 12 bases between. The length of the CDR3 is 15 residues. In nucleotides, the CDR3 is TGTGCCAGCAGTTACTTCGCGGGGAACCACAATGAGCAGTTCTTC. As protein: CASSYFAGNHNEQFF.

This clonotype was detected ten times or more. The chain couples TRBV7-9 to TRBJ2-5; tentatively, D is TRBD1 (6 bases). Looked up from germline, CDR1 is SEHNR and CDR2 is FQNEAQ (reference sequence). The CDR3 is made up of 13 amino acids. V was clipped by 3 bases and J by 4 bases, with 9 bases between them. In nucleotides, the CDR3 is TGTGCCAGCAGCTTCACAGGGTTAGAGACCCAGTACTTC. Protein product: CASSFTGLETQYF.

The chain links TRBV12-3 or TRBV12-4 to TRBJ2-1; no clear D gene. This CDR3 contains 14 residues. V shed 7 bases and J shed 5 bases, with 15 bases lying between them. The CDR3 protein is CASTMGLAHNEQFF. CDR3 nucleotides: TGTGCCAGCACTATGGGGTTAGCCCACAATGAGCAGTTCTTC.

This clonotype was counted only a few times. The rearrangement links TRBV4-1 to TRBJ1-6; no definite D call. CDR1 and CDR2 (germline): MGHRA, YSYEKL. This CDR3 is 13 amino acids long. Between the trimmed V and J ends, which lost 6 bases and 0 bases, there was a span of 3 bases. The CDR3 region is CASRNSYNSPLHF. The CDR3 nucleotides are TGCGCCAGCAGAAACTCCTATAATTCACCCCTCCACTTT.

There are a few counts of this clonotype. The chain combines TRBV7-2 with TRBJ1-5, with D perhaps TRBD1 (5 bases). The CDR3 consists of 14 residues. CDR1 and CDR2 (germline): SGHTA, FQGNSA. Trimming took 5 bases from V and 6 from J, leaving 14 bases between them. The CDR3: CASSPNGGSQPQHF. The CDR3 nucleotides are TGTGCCAGCAGCCCGAACGGGGGGAGTCAGCCCCAGCATTTT.

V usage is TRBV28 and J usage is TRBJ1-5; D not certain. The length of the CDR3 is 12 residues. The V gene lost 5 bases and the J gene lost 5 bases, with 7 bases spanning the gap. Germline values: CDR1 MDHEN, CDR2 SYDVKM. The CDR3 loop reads CASSPVHQPQHF. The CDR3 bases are TGTGCCAGCAGTCCAGTCCATCAGCCCCAGCATTTT.

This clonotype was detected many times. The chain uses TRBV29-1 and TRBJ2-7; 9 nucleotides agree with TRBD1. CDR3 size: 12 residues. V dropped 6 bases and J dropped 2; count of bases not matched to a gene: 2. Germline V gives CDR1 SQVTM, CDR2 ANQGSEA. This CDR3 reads CSVGQGTYEQYF. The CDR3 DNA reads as TGCAGCGTCGGACAGGGGACCTACGAGCAGTACTTC.

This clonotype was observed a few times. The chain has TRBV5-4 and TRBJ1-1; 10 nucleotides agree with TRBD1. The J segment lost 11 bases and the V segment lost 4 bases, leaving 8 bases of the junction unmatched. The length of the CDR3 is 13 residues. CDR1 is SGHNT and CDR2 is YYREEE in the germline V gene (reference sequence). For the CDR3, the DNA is TGTGCCAGCAGCCCCGAACCGGGACAGGGGGCTTTCTTT. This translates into CASSPEPGQGAFF.

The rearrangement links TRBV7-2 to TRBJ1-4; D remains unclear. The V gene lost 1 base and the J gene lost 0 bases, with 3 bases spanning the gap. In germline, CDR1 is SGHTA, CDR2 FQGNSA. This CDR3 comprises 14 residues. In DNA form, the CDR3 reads TGTGCCAGCAGCTTAGATGCAACTAATGAAAAACTGTTTTTT. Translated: CASSLDATNEKLFF. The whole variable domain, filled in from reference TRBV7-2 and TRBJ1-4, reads GAGVSQSPSNKVTEKGKDVELRCDPISGHTALYWYRQSLGQGLEFLIYFQGNSAPDKSGLPSDRFSAERTGGSVSTLTIQRTQQEDSAVYLCASSLDATNEKLFFGSGTQLSVL.

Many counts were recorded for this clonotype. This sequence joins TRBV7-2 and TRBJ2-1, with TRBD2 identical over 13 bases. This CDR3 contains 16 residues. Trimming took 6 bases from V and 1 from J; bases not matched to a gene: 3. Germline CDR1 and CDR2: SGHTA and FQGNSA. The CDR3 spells CASRTSGGNSYNEQFF. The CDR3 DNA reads TGTGCCAGCAGGACTAGCGGGGGGAATTCCTACAATGAGCAGTTCTTC.

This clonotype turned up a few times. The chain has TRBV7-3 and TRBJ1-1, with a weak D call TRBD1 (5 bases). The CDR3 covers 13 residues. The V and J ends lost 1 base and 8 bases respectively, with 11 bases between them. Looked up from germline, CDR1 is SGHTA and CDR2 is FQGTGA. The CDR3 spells CASSLNGWGEAFF. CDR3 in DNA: TGTGCCAGCAGCTTAAACGGTTGGGGCGAAGCTTTCTTT.

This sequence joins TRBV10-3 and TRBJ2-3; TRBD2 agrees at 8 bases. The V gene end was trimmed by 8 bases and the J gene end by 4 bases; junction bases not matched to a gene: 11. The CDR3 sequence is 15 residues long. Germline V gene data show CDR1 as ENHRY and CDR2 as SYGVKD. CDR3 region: CAIGERGGLADTQYF. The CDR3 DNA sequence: TGTGCCATCGGAGAACGGGGGGGTTTGGCAGATACGCAGTATTTT.